A single sample is the source of the 12 T cell receptor beta chains below, sequenced in a study of shared clonotypes between healthy human individuals (dated by TCRdb to 2020 to 2021). Library construction relied on the immunoSEQ multiplex PCR assay. TCRdb's version of the immuneACCESS table is confined to in-frame rearrangements and falls short of the full clone set. An unresolved V gene accounts for under half of the shortfall where checked; the remainder is of unknown origin. For this sample the table gives about 1.1 million clones, of which roughly 80% were detected only once. The ten biggest clones cover 0.7% to 0.95% of the sample. The specimen sequenced was memory CD4+ T cells from PBMCs. What this sample's cell subset or site label stands for: CD45RA-negative fraction. The origin of the receptors is a young man in good health. Some clones in this sample may be carry-over from other donors' samples.

V usage is TRBV7-8 and J usage is TRBJ1-4; D possibly corresponds to TRBD1 (5 bases). The CDR3 sequence is 15 residues long. The V gene's germline CDR1 is SGHVS and CDR2 FQNEAQ. The V and J ends lost 2 bases and 4 bases respectively, with 11 bases between them. CDR3 nucleotides: TGTGCCAGCAGCTTATCGCCTCAGGGTAATGAAAAACTGTTTTTT. Translation: CASSLSPQGNEKLFF.

This chain uses TRBV10-3 with TRBJ2-7; 8 nucleotides align to TRBD1. The junction had 6 bases not matched to a gene; V was cut back by 4 bases and J by 4 bases. Per the germline V gene, CDR1 is ENHRY and CDR2 is SYGVKD. The CDR3 runs 14 residues. Written as DNA, the CDR3 is TGTGCCATCAGTGTTGGGCAGGGGGCTTACGAGCAGTACTTC. Translation gives CAISVGQGAYEQYF.

This chain joins TRBV28 and TRBJ1-1, with D possibly matching TRBD1 (5 bases). CDR1 is MDHEN, CDR2 SYDVKM, per germline. The CDR3 is 15 residues long. Trimming cost V 6 bases and J 0 bases, with 14 bases left between them. The CDR3 spells CASSPSGGMNTEAFF. The CDR3 DNA follows: TGTGCCAGCAGCCCCAGTGGGGGGATGAACACTGAAGCTTTCTTT.

The chain combines TRBV7-3 with TRBJ2-7, with D possibly matching TRBD2 (6 bases). Germline V gene data show CDR1 as SGHTA and CDR2 as FQGTGA. This CDR3 is built from 15 residues. V was cut by 5 bases and J by 0 bases, with 14 bases left in between. CDR3 coding DNA: TGTGCCAGCAGCCCCGGGGGTGCGGTCTCCTACGAGCAGTACTTC. Translating gives CASSPGGAVSYEQYF.

This clone was detected once. CDR3 region: CASSFRASYNEQFF. The CDR3, as DNA: TGTGCCAGTAGTTTTAGGGCCTCCTACAATGAGCAGTTCTTC. V usage is TRBV19 and J usage is TRBJ2-1; no reliable D call. The germline V and J ends were trimmed by 5 bases and 0 bases, with 8 bases remaining between them. The CDR3 has 14 residues. Germline V CDR1 and CDR2: LNHDA, SQIVND (reference sequence).

The chain combines TRBV14 with TRBJ2-2; D tentatively fits TRBD1 or TRBD2 (5 bases each). V was pared by 6 bases and J by 2 bases, with 16 bases between. CDR1 is SGHDN, CDR2 FVKESK, per germline. The CDR3 is 16 amino acids. The CDR3 reads CASRPVQGPNTGELFF. The CDR3 nucleotides read TGTGCCAGCAGACCCGTTCAGGGACCAAACACCGGGGAGCTGTTTTTT.

The rearrangement joins TRBV19 to TRBJ2-4; 7 bases line up with TRBD2. The CDR3 runs to 12 residues. The germline gives CDR1 LNHDA, CDR2 SQIVND (reference sequence). V was pared by 4 bases and J by 12 bases, with 6 bases of the junction left unmatched. CDR3 residues: CASSTPGEGQYF. The CDR3 DNA sequence: TGTGCCAGTAGTACCCCCGGGGAGGGTCAGTACTTC.

Note on this clone: It may be a read error: a sequence one base away is much more abundant. Other DNA sequences from this sample encode an identical CDR3 as well. This chain uses TRBV30 with TRBJ2-7, with D maybe TRBD1 (6 bases). This CDR3 spans 12 amino acids. V shed 3 bases and J shed 4 bases, with 10 bases lying between them. The germline V gene encodes CDR1 GTSNPN and CDR2 SVGIG (reference sequence). The CDR3 coding sequence is TGTGCCTGGAGCCCGGACAGTTACGAGCAGTACTTC. Amino acid sequence: CAWSPDSYEQYF.

The gene calls are TRBV5-4 and TRBJ1-1, with D possibly matching TRBD1 (6 bases). The V gene's germline CDR1 is SGHNT and CDR2 YYREEE (reference sequence). This CDR3 is built from 13 residues. Trimming removed 4 bases from V and 5 bases from J, with 12 bases in between. CDR3 bases: TGTGCCAGCAGCCCCACAGGGATTACTGAAGCTTTCTTT. As protein: CASSPTGITEAFF.

The rearrangement joins TRBV10-3 to TRBJ2-3, with D hard to call. Germline V gene data show CDR1 as ENHRY and CDR2 as SYGVKD. This CDR3 has 18 residues. The V end was cut by 0 bases, the J end by 4 bases, with 20 bases between. CDR3 sequence reads: CAISESTGAAYMADTQYF. In DNA, the CDR3 is TGTGCCATCAGTGAGTCGACTGGCGCAGCGTATATGGCAGATACGCAGTATTTT.

V gene TRBV7-8 combines with J gene TRBJ2-2; tentatively, D is TRBD2 (5 bases). Trimming took off 0 bases at V and 11 bases at J, with 7 bases between the two ends. Germline loops: CDR1 SGHVS, CDR2 FQNEAQ. This CDR3 region has 12 residues. CDR3 amino acids: CASSLAGIELFF. The CDR3 nucleotides read TGTGCCAGCAGCTTAGCCGGGATCGAGCTGTTTTTT.

The CDR3 DNA is TGCGCCAGCAGCCCACAGATACTCCAAGAGACCCAGTACTTC. Translation gives CASSPQILQETQYF. V and J are TRBV4-1 and TRBJ2-5; D gene unclear. Trimming removed 4 bases at V and 1 base at J, with 10 bases between. The CDR3 consists of 14 residues. CDR1 and CDR2 (germline): MGHRA, YSYEKL.